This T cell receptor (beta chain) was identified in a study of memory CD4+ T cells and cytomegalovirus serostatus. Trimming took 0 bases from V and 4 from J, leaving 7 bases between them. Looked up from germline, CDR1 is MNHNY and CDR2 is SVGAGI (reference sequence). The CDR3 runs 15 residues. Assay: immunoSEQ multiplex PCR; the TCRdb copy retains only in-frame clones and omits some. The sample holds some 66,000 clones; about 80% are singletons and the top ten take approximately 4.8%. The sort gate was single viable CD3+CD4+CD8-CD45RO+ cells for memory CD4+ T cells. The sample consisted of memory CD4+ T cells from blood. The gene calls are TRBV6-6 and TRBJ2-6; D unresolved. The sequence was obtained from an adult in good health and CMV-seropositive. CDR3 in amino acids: CASSYSGYGANVLTF. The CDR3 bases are TGTGCCAGCAGTTACTCCGGATACGGGGCCAACGTCCTGACTTTC.